This TCR beta chain was recorded in a study of T cell responses to AZD1222 COVID-19 vaccine. Study-wide results and limits: Within unmutated variant regions lay the reported targets of nearly half of spike-specific TCRs. An increase in Spike-specific TCR breadth and depth was observed after two AZD1222 doses. Seropositive at baseline were only five or six AZD1222 recipients.

Measured with immunoSEQ multiplex PCR; TCRdb has only the in-frame clones, and not every one. The data show 72,000 or so clones, roughly nine tenths seen once. Notes on this clone: The target antigen is unknown.

The source material was peripheral blood, sampled 28 days after the second AZD1222 dose. The TCR originated in an adult who received the AZD1222 COVID-19 vaccine.

CDR3 bases: TGTGCCAGCAGTATGGTTAGCGGGAGTAAGTCAGATACGCAGTATTTT. Amino acids: CASSMVSGSKSDTQYF. This sequence joins TRBV6-4 and TRBJ2-3; 9 bases line up with TRBD2. Trimming cost V 5 bases and J 4 bases; bases outside gene matches: 10. The CDR3 loop spans 16 amino acids. Germline loops: CDR1 MRHNA, CDR2 SNTAGT.